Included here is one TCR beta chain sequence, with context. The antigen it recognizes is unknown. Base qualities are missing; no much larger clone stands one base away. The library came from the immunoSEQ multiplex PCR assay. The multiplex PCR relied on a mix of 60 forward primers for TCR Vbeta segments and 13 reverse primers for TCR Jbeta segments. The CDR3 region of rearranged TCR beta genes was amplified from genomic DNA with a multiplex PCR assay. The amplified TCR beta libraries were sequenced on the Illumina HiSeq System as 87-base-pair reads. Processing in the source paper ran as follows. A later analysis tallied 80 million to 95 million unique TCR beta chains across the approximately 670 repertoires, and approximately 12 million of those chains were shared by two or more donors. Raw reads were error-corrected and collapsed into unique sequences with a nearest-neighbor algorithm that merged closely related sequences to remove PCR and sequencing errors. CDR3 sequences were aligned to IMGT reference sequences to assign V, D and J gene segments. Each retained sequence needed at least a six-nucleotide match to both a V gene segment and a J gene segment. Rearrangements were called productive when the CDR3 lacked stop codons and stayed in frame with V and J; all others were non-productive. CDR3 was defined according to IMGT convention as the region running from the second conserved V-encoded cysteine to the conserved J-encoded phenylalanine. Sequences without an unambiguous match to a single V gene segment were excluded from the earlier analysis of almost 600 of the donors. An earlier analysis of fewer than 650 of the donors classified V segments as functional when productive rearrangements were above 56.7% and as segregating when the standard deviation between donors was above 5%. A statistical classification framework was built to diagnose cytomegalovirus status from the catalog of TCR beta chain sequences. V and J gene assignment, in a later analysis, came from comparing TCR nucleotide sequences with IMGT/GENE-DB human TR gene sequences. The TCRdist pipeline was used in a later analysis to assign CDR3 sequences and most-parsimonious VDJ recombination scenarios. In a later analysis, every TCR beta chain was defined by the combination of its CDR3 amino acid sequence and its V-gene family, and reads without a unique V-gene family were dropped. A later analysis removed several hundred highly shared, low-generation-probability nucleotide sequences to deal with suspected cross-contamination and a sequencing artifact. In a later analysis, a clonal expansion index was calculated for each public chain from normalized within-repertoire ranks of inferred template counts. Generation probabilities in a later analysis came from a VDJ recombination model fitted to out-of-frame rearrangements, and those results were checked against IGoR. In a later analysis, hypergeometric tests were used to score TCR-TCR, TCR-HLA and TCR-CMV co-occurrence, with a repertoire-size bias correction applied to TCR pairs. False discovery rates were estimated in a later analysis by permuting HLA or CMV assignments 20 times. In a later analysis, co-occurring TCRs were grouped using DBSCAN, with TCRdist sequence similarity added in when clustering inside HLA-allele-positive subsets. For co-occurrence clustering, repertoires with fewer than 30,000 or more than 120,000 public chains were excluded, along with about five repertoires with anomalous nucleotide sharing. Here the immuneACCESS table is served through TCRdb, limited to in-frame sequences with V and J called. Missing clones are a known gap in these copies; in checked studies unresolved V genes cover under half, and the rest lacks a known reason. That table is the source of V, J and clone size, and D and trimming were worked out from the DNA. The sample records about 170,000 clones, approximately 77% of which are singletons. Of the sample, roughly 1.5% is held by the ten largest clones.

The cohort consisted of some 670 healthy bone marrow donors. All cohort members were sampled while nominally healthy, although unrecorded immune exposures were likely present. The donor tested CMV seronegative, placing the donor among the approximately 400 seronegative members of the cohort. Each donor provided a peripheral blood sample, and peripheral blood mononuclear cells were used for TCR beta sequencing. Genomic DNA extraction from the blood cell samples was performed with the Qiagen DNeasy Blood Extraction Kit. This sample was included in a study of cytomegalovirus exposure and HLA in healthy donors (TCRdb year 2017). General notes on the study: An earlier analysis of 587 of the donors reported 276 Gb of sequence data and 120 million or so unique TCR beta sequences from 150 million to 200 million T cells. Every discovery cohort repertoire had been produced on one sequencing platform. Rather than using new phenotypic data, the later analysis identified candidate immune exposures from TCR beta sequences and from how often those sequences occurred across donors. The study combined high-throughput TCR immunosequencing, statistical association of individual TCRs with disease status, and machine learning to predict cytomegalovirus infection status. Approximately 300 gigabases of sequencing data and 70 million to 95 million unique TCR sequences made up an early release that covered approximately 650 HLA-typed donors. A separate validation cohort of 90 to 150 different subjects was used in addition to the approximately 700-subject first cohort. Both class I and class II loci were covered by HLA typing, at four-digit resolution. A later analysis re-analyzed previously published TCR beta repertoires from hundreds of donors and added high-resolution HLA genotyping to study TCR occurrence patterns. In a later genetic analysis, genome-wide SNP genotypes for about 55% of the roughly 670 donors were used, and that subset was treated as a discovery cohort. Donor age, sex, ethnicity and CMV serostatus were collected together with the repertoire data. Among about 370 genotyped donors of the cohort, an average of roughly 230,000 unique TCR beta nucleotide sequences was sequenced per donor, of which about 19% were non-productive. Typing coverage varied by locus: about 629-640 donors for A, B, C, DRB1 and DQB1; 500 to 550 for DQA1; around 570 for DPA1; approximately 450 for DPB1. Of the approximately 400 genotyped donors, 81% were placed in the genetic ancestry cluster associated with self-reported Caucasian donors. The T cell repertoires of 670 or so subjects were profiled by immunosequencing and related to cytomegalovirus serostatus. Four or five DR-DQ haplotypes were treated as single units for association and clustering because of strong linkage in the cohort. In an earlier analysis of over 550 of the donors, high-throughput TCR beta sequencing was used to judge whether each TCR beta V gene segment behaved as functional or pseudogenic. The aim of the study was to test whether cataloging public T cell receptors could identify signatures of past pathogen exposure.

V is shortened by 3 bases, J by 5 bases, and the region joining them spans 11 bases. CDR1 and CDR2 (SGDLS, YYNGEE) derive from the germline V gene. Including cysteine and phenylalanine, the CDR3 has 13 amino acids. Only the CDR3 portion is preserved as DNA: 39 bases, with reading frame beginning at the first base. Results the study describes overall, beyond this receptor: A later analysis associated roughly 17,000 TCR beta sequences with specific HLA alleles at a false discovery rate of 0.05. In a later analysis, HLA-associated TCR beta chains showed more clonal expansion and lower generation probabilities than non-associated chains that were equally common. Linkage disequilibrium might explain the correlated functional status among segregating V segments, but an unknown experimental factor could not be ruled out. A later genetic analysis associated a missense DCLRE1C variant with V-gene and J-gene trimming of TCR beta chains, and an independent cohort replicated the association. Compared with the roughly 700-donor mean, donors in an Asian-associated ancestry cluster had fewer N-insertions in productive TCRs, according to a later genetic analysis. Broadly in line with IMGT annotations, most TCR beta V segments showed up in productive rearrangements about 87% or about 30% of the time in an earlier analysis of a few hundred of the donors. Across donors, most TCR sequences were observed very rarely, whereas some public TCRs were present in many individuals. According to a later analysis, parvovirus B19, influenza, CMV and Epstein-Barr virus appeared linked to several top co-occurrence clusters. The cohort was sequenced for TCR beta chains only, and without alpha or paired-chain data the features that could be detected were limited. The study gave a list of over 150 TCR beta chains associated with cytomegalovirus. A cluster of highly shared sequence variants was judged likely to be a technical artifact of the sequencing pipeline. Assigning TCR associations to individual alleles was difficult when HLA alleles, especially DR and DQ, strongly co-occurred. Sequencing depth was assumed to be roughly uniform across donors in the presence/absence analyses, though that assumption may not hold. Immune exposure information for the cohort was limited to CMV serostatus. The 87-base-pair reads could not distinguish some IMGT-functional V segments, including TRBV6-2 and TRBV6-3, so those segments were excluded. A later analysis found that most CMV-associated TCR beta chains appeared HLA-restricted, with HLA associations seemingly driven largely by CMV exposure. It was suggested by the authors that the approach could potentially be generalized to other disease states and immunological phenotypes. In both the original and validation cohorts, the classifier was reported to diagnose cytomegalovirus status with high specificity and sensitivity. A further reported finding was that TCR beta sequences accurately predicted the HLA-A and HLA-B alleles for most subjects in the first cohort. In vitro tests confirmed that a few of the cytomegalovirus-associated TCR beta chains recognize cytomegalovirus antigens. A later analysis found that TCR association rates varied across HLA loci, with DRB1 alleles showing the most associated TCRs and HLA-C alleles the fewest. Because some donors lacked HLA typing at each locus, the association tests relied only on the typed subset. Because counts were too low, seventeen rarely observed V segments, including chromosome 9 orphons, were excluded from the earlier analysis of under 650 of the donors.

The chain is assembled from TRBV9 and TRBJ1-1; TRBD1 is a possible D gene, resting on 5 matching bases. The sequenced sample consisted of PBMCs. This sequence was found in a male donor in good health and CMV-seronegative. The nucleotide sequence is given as TGTGCCAGCAGCGCGATGCAGGGTACTGAAGCTTTCTTT. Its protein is CASSAMQGTEAFF.